Following are 5 T cell receptor beta chains from one sample sequenced in a study of T cells in women clearing cervical HPV infection. Clones were read by immunoSEQ multiplex PCR, and TCRdb kept only the in-frame ones, dropping some. The listing records 20,000 or so clones. Sequenced material: blood buffy coat. Receptors originate from a woman aged 18-70 years with a cervical HPV16 infection that either progressed to CIN3+ or cleared (not recorded which).

In regard to this clone: The read stops 3 residues short of the end of the CDR3; the missing end is completed from the germline J gene. The chain joins TRBV19 to TRBJ1-2; tentative D call: TRBD1 (6 bases). CDR1 is LNHDA, CDR2 SQIVND, per germline (reference sequence). The CDR3 has 15 amino acids. CDR3: CASSAQAAGVSGYTF. Partial CDR3 DNA: TGTGCCAGTAGTGCCCAGGCCGCAGGGGTTAGCGGC. The full variable domain, its missing parts supplied by reference TRBV19 and TRBJ1-2, is DGGITQSPKYLFRKEGQNVTLSCEQNLNHDAMYWYRQDPGQGLRLIYYSQIVNDFQKGDIAEGYSVSREKKESFPLTVTSAQKNPTAFYLCASSAQAAGVSGYTFGSGTRLTVV.

This CDR3 reads CASSLDQGDTIYF. The part of the CDR3 DNA that was read is TGTGCCAGCAGCTTAGATCAAGGGGACACC. This rearrangement joins TRBV11-2 to TRBJ1-3, with D possibly being TRBD1 (5 bases). With the read ending 3 residues before the CDR3 end, the germline J gene is used to fill in that end. Trimming shortened V by 0 bases and J by 8 bases, and 8 bases separated the two germline ends. CDR3 length equals 13 residues. Germline CDR1 is SGHAT and CDR2 is FQNNGV.

With respect to this clone: The read comes to an end 3 residues before the CDR3 does, leaving the germline J gene to fill in the end. The V gene is TRBV28, the J gene TRBJ2-1; a possible D gene is TRBD1 (5 bases). The CDR3 totals 15 residues. Trimming removed 3 bases from V and 3 bases from J, with 12 bases in between. Germline values: CDR1 MDHEN, CDR2 SYDVKM. The CDR3 bases that were read are TGTGCCAGCAGTTTGAGGCAGGGAAACTACAATGAG. Amino acids: CASSLRQGNYNE. The whole CDR3 reads CASSLRQGNYNEQFF.

In regard to this clone: The read comes to an end 3 residues before the CDR3 does, leaving the germline J gene to fill in the end. J is TRBJ2-5 and V is TRBV20-1; D is uncertain. The CDR3 spans 12 residues. The germline V gene encodes CDR1 DFQATT and CDR2 SNEGSKA (reference sequence). Trimming removed 1 base at V and 7 bases at J, with 10 bases between. The CDR3 bases that were read are TGCAGTGCTAGAGCTCCTAACGGGACC. Protein sequence: CSARAPNGT. The entire CDR3 protein reads CSARAPNGTQYF.

As regards this clone: The junction does not match germline at one end; this may be a read error. Read sequence stops 3 residues before the CDR3 end, and the germline J gene provides the missing end. This sample also contains other DNA sequences that code for the same CDR3. The V gene is TRBV6-1, the J gene TRBJ1-3, with unresolved D. Germline V gives CDR1 MNHNS, CDR2 SASEGT. CDR3 length equals 13 residues. CDR3 residues: CASSVDSGNTIYF. The part of the CDR3 DNA that was read is TGTGCCAGCAGTGTAGACTCTGGAAACACG.